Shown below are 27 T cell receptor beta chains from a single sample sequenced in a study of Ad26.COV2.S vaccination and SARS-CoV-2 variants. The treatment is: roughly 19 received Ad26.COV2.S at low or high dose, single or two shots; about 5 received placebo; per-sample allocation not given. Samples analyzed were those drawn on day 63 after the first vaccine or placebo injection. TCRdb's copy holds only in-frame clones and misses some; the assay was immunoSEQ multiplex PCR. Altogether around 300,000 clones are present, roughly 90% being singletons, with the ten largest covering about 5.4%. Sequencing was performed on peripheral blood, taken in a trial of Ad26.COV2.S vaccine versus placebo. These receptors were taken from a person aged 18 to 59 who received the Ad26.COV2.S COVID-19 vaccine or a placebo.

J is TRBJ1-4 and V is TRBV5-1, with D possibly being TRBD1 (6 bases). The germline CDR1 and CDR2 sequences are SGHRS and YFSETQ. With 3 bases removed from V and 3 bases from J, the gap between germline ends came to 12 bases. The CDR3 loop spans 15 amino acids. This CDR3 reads CASSSGGQPNEKLFF. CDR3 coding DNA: TGCGCCAGCAGCTCTGGAGGACAGCCTAATGAAAAACTGTTTTTT.

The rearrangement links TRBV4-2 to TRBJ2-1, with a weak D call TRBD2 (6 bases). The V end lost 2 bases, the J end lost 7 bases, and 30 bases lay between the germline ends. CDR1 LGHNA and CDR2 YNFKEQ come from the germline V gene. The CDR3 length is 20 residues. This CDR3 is CASSQLSGLFRRGAGNEQFF. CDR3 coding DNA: TGTGCCAGCAGCCAATTGAGCGGGCTCTTTCGTCGAGGGGCGGGTAATGAGCAGTTCTTC.

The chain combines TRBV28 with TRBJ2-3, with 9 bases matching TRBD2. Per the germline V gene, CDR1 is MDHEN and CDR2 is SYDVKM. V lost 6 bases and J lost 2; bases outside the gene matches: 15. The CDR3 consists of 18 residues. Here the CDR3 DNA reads TGTGCCAGCAGCCCAGCTCACGGGACTAGCTTTTACACAGATACGCAGTATTTT. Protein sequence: CASSPAHGTSFYTDTQYF.

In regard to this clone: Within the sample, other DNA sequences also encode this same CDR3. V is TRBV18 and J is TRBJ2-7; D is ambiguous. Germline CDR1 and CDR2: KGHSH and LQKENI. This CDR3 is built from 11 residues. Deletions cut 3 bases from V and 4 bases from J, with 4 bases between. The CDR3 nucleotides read TGTGCCAGCTCACCTAATTACGAGCAGTACTTC. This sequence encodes CASSPNYEQYF.

As DNA, the CDR3 is TGTGCCAGCTCACCTCTGGACAAGGGAGCTTTCTTT. It specifies CASSPLDKGAFF. V usage is TRBV18 and J usage is TRBJ1-1; D possibly corresponds to TRBD1 (5 bases). The V end was cut by 3 bases, the J end by 10 bases, with 12 bases between. Germline V lookup: CDR1 KGHSH, CDR2 LQKENI. The CDR3 consists of 12 residues.

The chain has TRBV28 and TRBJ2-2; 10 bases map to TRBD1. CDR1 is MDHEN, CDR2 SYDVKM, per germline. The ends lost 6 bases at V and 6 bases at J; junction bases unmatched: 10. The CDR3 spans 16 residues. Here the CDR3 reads CASRSPGQGSAGELFF. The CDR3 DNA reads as TGTGCCAGCAGAAGTCCGGGACAGGGGTCCGCCGGGGAGCTGTTTTTT.

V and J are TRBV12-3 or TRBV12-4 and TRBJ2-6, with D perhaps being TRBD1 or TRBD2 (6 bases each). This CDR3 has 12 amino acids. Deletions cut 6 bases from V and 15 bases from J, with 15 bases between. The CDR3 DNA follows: TGTGCCAGCAGCCGACCCGGGGGCTCCCTGACTTTC. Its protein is CASSRPGGSLTF.

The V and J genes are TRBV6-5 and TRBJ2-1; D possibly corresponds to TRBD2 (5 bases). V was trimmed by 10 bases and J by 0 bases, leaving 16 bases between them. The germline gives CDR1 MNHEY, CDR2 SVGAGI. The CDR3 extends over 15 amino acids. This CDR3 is CAIGKAASSYNEQFF. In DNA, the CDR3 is TGTGCCATCGGGAAGGCGGCCAGCTCCTACAATGAGCAGTTCTTC.

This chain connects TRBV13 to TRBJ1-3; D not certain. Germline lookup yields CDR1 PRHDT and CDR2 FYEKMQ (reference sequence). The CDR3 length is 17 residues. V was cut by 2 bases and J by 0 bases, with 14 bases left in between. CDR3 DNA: TGTGCCAGCAGCTTATCACCCGGAGTGTACTCTGGAAACACCATATATTTT. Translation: CASSLSPGVYSGNTIYF.

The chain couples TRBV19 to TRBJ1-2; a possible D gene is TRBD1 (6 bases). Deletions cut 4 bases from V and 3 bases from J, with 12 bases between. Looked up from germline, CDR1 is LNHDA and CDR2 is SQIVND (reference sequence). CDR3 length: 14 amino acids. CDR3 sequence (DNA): TGTGCCAGTAGTACACAGGGTGATTACTATGGCTACACCTTC. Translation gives CASSTQGDYYGYTF.

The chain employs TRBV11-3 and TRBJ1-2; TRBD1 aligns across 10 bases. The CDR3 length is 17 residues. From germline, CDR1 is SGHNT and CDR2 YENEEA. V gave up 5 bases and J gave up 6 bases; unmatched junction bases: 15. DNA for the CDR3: TGTGCCAGCAGCGTCGACCCGGGACAGGGGAGGTTAAATGGCTACACCTTC. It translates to CASSVDPGQGRLNGYTF.

The DNA for the CDR3 is TGTGCCAGCACCGCAGTCCTGTACACTGAAGCTTTCTTT. Its translation is CASTAVLYTEAFF. The V and J genes are TRBV6-5 and TRBJ1-1, with D hard to call. The V and J ends lost 7 bases and 3 bases respectively, with 12 bases between them. In germline, CDR1 is MNHEY, CDR2 SVGAGI. This CDR3 has 13 amino acids.

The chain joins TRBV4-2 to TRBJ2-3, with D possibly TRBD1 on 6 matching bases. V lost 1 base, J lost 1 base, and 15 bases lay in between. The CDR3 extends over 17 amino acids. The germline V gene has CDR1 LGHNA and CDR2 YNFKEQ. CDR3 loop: CASSQGGQIDRTDTQYF. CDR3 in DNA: TGTGCCAGCAGCCAAGGCGGACAGATAGATCGCACAGATACGCAGTATTTT.

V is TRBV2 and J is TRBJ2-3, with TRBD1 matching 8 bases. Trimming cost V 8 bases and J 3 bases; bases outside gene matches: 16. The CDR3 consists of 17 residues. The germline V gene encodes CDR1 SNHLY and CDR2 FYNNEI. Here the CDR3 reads CASGWTGTILDTDTQYF. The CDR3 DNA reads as TGTGCCAGCGGCTGGACAGGGACAATCCTGGATACAGATACGCAGTATTTT.

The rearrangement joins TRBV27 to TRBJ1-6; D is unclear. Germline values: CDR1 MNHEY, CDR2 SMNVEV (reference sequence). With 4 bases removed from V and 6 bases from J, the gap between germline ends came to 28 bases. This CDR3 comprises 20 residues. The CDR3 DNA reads TGTGCCAGCAGTTCGTTTATCATAGGTGGGCAGGAGCTACCTAATTCACCCCTCCACTTT. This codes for CASSSFIIGGQELPNSPLHF.

CDR3 nucleotides: TGTGCCAGCAGCCCAAGCCCCATATCGGACTATGGCTACACCTTC. Translated, it gives CASSPSPISDYGYTF. The chain is built from TRBV5-6 and TRBJ1-2, with D unclear. This CDR3 has 15 residues. Trimming cost V 4 bases and J 3 bases, with 16 bases left between them. From germline, CDR1 is SGHDT and CDR2 YYEEEE.

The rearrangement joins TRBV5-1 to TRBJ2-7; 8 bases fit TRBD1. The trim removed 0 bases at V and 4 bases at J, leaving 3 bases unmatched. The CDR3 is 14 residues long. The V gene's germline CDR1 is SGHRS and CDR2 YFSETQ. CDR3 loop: CASSLGQGRYEQYF. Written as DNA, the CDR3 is TGCGCCAGCAGCTTGGGACAGGGGAGGTACGAGCAGTACTTC.

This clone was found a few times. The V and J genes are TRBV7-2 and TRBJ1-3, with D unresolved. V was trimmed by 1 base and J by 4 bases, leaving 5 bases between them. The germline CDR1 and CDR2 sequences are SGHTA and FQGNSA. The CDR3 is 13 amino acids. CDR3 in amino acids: CASSLVGGNTIYF. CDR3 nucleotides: TGTGCCAGCAGCTTAGTGGGGGGAAACACCATATATTTT.

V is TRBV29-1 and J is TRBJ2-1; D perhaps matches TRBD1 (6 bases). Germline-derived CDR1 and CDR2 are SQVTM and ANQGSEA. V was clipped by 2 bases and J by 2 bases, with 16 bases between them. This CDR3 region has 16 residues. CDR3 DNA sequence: TGCAGCGTTGAATCCGTCAGGGGTAGAACCTACAATGAGCAGTTCTTC. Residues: CSVESVRGRTYNEQFF.

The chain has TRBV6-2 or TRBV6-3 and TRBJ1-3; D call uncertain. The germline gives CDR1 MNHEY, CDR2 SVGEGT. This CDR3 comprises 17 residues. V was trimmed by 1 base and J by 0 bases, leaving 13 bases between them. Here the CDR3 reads CASSYYFDVSSGNTIYF. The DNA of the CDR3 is TGTGCCAGCAGTTACTATTTCGACGTTAGCTCTGGAAACACCATATATTTT.

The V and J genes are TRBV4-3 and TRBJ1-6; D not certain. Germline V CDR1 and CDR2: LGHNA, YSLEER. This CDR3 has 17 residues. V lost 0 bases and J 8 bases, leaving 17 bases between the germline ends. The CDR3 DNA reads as TGCGCCAGCAGCCAAGATAAGGGCAGATATATGGATTCACCCCTCCACTTT. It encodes CASSQDKGRYMDSPLHF.

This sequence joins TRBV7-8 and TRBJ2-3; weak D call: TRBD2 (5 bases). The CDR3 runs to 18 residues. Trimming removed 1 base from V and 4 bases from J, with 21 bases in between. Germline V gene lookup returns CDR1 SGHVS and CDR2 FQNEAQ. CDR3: CASSLGGRGPGMADTQYF. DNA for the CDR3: TGTGCCAGCAGCTTAGGAGGCCGAGGGCCTGGTATGGCAGATACGCAGTATTTT.

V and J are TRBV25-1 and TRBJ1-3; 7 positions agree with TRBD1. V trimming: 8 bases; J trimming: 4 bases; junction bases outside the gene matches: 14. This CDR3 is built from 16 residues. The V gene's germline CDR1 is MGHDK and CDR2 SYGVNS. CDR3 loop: CASGGSDRRQGNTIYF. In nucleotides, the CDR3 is TGTGCCAGCGGGGGTTCGGACAGGCGTCAAGGAAACACCATATATTTT.

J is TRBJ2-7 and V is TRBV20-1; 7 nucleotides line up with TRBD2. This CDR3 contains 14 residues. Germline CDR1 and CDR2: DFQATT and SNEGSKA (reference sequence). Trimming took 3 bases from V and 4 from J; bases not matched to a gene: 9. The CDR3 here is CSASPSGVVYEQYF. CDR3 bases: TGCAGTGCTAGTCCGAGCGGGGTGGTATACGAGCAGTACTTC.

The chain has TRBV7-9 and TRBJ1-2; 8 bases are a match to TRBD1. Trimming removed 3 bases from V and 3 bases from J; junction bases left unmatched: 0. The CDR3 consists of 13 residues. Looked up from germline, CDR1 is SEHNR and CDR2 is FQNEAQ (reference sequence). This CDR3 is CASSLDRDYGYTF. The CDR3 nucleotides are TGTGCCAGCAGCTTGGACAGGGACTATGGCTACACCTTC.

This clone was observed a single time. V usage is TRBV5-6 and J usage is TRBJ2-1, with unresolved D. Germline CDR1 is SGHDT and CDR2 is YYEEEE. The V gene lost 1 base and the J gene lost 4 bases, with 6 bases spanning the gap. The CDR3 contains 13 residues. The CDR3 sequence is CASSLSPYNEQFF. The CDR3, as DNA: TGTGCCAGCAGCTTGTCGCCATACAATGAGCAGTTCTTC.

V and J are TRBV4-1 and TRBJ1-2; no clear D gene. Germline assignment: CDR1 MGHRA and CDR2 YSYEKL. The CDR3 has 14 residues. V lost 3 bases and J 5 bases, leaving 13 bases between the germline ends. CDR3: CASSHFAYSYGYTF. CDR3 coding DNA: TGCGCCAGCAGCCATTTTGCCTACTCATATGGCTACACCTTC.